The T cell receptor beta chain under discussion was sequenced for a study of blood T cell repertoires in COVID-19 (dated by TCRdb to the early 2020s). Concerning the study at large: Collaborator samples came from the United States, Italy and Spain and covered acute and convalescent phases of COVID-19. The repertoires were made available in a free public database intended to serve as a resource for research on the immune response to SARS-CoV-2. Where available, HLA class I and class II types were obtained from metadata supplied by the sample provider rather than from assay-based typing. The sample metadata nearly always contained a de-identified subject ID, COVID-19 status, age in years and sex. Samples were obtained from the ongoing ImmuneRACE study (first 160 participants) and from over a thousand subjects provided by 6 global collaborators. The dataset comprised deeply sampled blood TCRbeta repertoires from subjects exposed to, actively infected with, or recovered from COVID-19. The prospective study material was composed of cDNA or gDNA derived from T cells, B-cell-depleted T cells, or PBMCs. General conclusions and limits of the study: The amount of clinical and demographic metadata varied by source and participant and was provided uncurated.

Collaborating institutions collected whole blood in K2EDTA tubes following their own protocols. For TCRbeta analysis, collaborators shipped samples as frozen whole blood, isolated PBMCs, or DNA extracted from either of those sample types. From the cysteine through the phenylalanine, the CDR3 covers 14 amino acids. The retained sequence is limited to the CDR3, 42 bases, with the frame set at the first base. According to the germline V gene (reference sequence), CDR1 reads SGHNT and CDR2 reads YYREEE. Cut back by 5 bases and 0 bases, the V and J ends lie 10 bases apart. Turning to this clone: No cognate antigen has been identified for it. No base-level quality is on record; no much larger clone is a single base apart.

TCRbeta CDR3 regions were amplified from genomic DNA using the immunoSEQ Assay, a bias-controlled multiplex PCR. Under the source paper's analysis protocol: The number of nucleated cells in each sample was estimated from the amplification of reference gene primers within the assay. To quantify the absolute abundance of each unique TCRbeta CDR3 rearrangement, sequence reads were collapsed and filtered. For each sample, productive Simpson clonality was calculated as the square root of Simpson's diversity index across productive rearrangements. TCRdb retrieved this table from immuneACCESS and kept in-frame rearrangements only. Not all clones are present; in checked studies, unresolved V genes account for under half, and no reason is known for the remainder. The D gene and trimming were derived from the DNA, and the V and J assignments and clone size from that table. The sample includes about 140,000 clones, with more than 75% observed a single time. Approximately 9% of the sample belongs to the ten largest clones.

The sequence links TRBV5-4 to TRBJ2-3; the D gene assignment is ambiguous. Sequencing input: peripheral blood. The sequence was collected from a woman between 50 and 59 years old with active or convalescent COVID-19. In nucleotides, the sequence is TGTGCCAGCAGGTCGACACCTAGCACAGATACGCAGTATTTT. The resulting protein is CASRSTPSTDTQYF.